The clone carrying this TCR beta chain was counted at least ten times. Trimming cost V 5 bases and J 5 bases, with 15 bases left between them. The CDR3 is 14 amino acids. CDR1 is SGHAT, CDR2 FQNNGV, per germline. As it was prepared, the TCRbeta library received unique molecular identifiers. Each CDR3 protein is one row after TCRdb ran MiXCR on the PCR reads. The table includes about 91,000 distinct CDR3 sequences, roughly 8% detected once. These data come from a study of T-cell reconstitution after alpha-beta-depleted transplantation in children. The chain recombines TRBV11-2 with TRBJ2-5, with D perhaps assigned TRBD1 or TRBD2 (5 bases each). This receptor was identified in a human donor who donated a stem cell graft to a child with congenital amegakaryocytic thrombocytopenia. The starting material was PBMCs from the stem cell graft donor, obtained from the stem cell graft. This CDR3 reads CASSPTGEGETQYF. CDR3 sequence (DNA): TGTGCCAGCAGCCCAACAGGAGAGGGGGAGACCCAGTACTTC.